Presented here are 18 T cell receptor beta chains from one specimen sequenced in a study of beta chain features in type 1 diabetes. Study outcomes and limitations: TCRB CDR3 length was moderately but significantly reduced in all four CD4+ subsets of Type 1 diabetes patients.

Expressed TCRB transcripts were sequenced after all isolated RNA was converted to cDNA. Method: immunoSEQ multiplex PCR; TCRdb's copy keeps in-frame clones and lacks some. The sample lists under 200,000 clones; around 8.4% were seen once. These receptors lack a known antigen. The sequencing input was central memory CD4+ T cells from blood. Receptors originate from a woman aged 18-29 years with type 1 diabetes.

The chain carries TRBV15 and TRBJ2-2; perhaps TRBD2 as D (5 bases). V was clipped by 5 bases and J by 8 bases, with 15 bases between them. Germline values: CDR1 LNHNV, CDR2 YYDKDF (reference sequence). The CDR3 runs 14 residues. CDR3: CATSFLEGTGELFF. The CDR3 DNA reads as TGTGCCACCAGCTTCCTAGAGGGTACTGGGGAGCTGTTTTTT.

The chain links TRBV15 to TRBJ2-3; D gene ambiguous. Germline V gene sequence: CDR1 LNHNV, CDR2 YYDKDF (reference sequence). The germline V and J ends were trimmed by 1 base and 6 bases, with 17 bases remaining between them. The CDR3 contains 16 residues. The CDR3 here is CATSRGGTATVDTQYF. As DNA, the CDR3 is TGTGCCACCAGCAGAGGTGGAACAGCCACCGTGGATACGCAGTATTTT.

The chain uses TRBV5-4 and TRBJ1-2; 8 bases fit TRBD1. The germline gives CDR1 SGHNT, CDR2 YYREEE (reference sequence). V lost 4 bases, J lost 8 bases, and 19 bases stayed unmatched. The CDR3 has 17 residues. The DNA for the CDR3 is TGTGCCAGCAGCCCGGCCCGGGACAGGACCTTTTTTGGGGGCTACACCTTC. As protein: CASSPARDRTFFGGYTF.

The chain uses TRBV11-3 and TRBJ2-3; 9 bases map to TRBD2. V shed 5 bases, J shed 4 bases, and the junction held 10 bases outside the gene matches. Germline values: CDR1 SGHNT, CDR2 YENEEA. This CDR3 is built from 16 residues. The CDR3 DNA reads as TGTGCCAGCAGCCCCCTTAGCGGGAGTGGGGCAGATACGCAGTATTTT. It translates to CASSPLSGSGADTQYF.

This clone was seen a handful of times. V gene TRBV18 combines with J gene TRBJ1-2; D is possibly TRBD1 (6 bases). The germline CDR1 and CDR2 sequences are KGHSH and LQKENI. CDR3 length: 13 residues. V was pared by 5 bases and J by 5 bases, with 12 bases between. The CDR3 region is CASSVDSSYGYTF. The CDR3 DNA reads as TGTGCCAGCTCAGTGGACAGCTCATATGGCTACACCTTC.

This chain uses TRBV29-1 with TRBJ2-5; 7 bases fit TRBD1. The length of the CDR3 is 12 residues. Trimming at V came to 5 bases and at J to 5 bases, leaving 5 bases not matched to a gene. CDR1 and CDR2 (germline): SQVTM, ANQGSEA. CDR3 region: CSVSFRGETQYF. CDR3 DNA: TGCAGCGTTTCTTTCAGGGGGGAGACCCAGTACTTC.

This clone was seen many times. The chain joins TRBV2 to TRBJ1-5; 9 bases fit TRBD1. The V gene's germline CDR1 is SNHLY and CDR2 FYNNEI. The CDR3 covers 15 residues. The ends lost 2 bases at V and 6 bases at J; junction bases unmatched: 5. Here the CDR3 DNA reads TGTGCCAGCAGTGAAATGGGGACAGGGACTCAGCCCCAGCATTTT. Translation gives CASSEMGTGTQPQHF.

J is TRBJ1-2 and V is TRBV28; no firm D call. This CDR3 region has 14 residues. V was cut by 4 bases and J by 3 bases, with 12 bases left in between. The V gene's germline CDR1 is MDHEN and CDR2 SYDVKM. The CDR3 region has the DNA TGTGCCAGCAGTTCGGCGGCGGATTACTATGGCTACACCTTC. Its translation is CASSSAADYYGYTF.

This clone was detected many times. The chain couples TRBV4-2 to TRBJ2-7; D not resolved. This CDR3 is built from 14 residues. The V gene's germline CDR1 is LGHNA and CDR2 YNFKEQ. With 0 bases removed from V and 2 bases from J, the gap between germline ends came to 8 bases. The CDR3 sequence: CASSQEAVAYEQYF. The CDR3 nucleotides are TGTGCCAGCAGCCAAGAGGCGGTCGCCTACGAGCAGTACTTC.

The rearrangement joins TRBV25-1 to TRBJ1-2; no clear D. The CDR3 has 13 residues. V was cut by 5 bases and J by 8 bases, with 15 bases left in between. The germline CDR1 and CDR2 sequences are MGHDK and SYGVNS. The CDR3 loop reads CASSSSWEEGYTF. For the CDR3, the DNA is TGTGCCAGCAGTTCTTCCTGGGAGGAAGGCTACACCTTC.

The CDR3 bases are TGTGCCAGCAGTTCGTATGGCCAGAACAATGAGCAGTTCTTC. Residues: CASSSYGQNNEQFF. The V and J genes are TRBV7-9 and TRBJ2-1; no clear D. Germline values: CDR1 SEHNR, CDR2 FQNEAQ (reference sequence). This CDR3 has 14 amino acids. V gave up 6 bases and J gave up 5 bases, with 14 bases separating them.

The J gene is TRBJ1-1, the V gene TRBV18, with D hard to call. The length of the CDR3 is 15 residues. Trimming cost V 5 bases and J 4 bases, with 17 bases left between them. Germline V gene lookup returns CDR1 KGHSH and CDR2 LQKENI. This CDR3 reads CASSTGLLIGTEAFF. The CDR3 DNA reads TGTGCCAGCTCAACCGGACTGTTGATAGGCACTGAAGCTTTCTTT.

This chain uses TRBV7-2 with TRBJ2-1, with D tentatively TRBD2 (6 bases). Germline CDR1 reads SGHTA; CDR2 reads FQGNSA. The germline V and J ends were trimmed by 0 bases and 10 bases, with 13 bases remaining between them. The CDR3 covers 14 residues. CDR3 sequence reads: CASSLAHQGGEQFF. In nucleotides, the CDR3 is TGTGCCAGCAGCTTAGCGCACCAGGGAGGCGAGCAGTTCTTC.

This clone was recorded many times. The chain uses TRBV4-2 and TRBJ2-6; 7 bases are a match to TRBD1. The CDR3 covers 19 residues. After removal of 3 bases from V and 0 bases from J, the junction contained 11 bases not matched to a gene. Germline V gene sequence: CDR1 LGHNA, CDR2 YNFKEQ. In DNA, the CDR3 is TGTGCCAGCAGCCAGGCACCGGGACAGAGAGACTCTGGGGCCAACGTCCTGACTTTC. Translating it yields CASSQAPGQRDSGANVLTF.

There are a few counts of this clone. This chain connects TRBV9 to TRBJ2-3; 15 bases align to TRBD2. Looked up from germline, CDR1 is SGDLS and CDR2 is YYNGEE. V shed 4 bases, J shed 6 bases, and the junction held 6 bases outside the gene matches. CDR3 length: 16 amino acids. CDR3 sequence reads: CASSSWTSGRADTQYF. The CDR3, as DNA: TGTGCCAGCAGCTCGTGGACTAGCGGGAGGGCGGATACGCAGTATTTT.

This chain uses TRBV29-1 with TRBJ2-5, with D possibly being TRBD2 (6 bases). Germline CDR1 and CDR2: SQVTM and ANQGSEA. V was shortened by 4 bases and J by 3 bases, with 12 bases between the two germline ends. This CDR3 has 13 amino acids. The CDR3 loop reads CSVVRPGEETQYF. The DNA for the CDR3 is TGCAGCGTTGTGCGTCCGGGGGAAGAGACCCAGTACTTC.

V usage is TRBV5-1 and J usage is TRBJ2-3; a weak D match, TRBD1 (5 bases). Germline V lookup: CDR1 SGHRS, CDR2 YFSETQ. The CDR3 runs 13 residues. V lost 2 bases and J lost 4, with 8 bases in between. This chain's CDR3 is CASSFPQADTQYF. The DNA for the CDR3 is TGCGCCAGCAGCTTCCCACAGGCAGATACGCAGTATTTT.

This clone was seen once. The J gene is TRBJ2-5, the V gene TRBV4-1; TRBD2 agrees at 7 bases. The CDR3 sequence is 16 residues long. Germline CDR1 is MGHRA and CDR2 is YSYEKL. J lost 1 base, V lost 1 base, and 6 bases had no gene match. The CDR3 is CASSQGAGEGQETQYF. The CDR3 nucleotides are TGCGCCAGCAGCCAAGGGGCGGGAGAGGGCCAAGAGACCCAGTACTTC.